What follows are 32 T cell receptor beta chains derived from one specimen sequenced in a study of OX40 agonist ivuxolimab in advanced cancers. Clones were sequenced by immunoSEQ multiplex PCR, and TCRdb holds only the in-frame ones, with some missing. This table has around 44,000 clones, roughly nine tenths appearing once. Source: CD4+ or CD8+ T cells sorted from blood, taken in a trial of the OX40 agonist ivuxolimab. The receptors come from an adult with an advanced solid tumor such as melanoma, head and neck, liver or kidney cancer.

V gene TRBV19 combines with J gene TRBJ2-6; 7 nucleotides line up with TRBD1. Losses at the gene ends were 6 bases for V and 2 bases for J; bases not matched to a gene: 16. The CDR3 spans 19 residues. Germline V gene sequence: CDR1 LNHDA, CDR2 SQIVND (reference sequence). The chain's CDR3 is CASRNPPGGGVTGANVLTF. Written as DNA, the CDR3 is TGTGCCAGTAGAAACCCACCAGGGGGTGGGGTAACTGGGGCCAACGTCCTGACTTTC.

The chain joins TRBV7-9 to TRBJ2-6; no clear D. Looked up from germline, CDR1 is SEHNR and CDR2 is FQNEAQ (reference sequence). The length of the CDR3 is 15 residues. Between the trimmed V and J ends, which lost 3 bases and 0 bases, there was a span of 6 bases. The CDR3 DNA sequence: TGTGCCAGCAGCTTCACCAACTCTGGGGCCAACGTCCTGACTTTC. Amino acid sequence: CASSFTNSGANVLTF.

J is TRBJ2-1 and V is TRBV7-3, with D perhaps matching TRBD1 or TRBD2 (5 bases each). The CDR3 loop spans 13 amino acids. Germline V gives CDR1 SGHTA, CDR2 FQGTGA. V lost 2 bases to trimming and J lost 5 bases, with 7 bases between them. CDR3 nucleotide sequence: TGTGCCAGCAGCTTAGGGACGGACAATGAGCAGTTCTTC. Encoded protein: CASSLGTDNEQFF.

Only a few counts were recorded for this clone. This sequence joins TRBV4-3 and TRBJ1-1, with D perhaps TRBD1 (6 bases). Germline lookup yields CDR1 LGHNA and CDR2 YSLEER. The CDR3 has 13 amino acids. V lost 5 bases, J lost 1 base, and 8 bases lay in between. In nucleotides, the CDR3 is TGCGCCAGCAGCTTGGGACAGAACACTGAAGCTTTCTTT. Its translation is CASSLGQNTEAFF.

The chain carries TRBV2 and TRBJ2-3; TRBD2 matches at 10 bases. This CDR3 has 18 amino acids. Germline V gene lookup returns CDR1 SNHLY and CDR2 FYNNEI. Trimming at V came to 1 base and at J to 1 base, leaving 8 bases not matched to a gene. For the CDR3, the DNA is TGTGCCAGCAGTGAAGGCAGCGGGGGGGCCTGGGGCACAGATACGCAGTATTTT. Protein sequence: CASSEGSGGAWGTDTQYF.

The chain has TRBV6-1 and TRBJ1-4; a weak D match, TRBD1 (6 bases). Trimming cost V 7 bases and J 0 bases, with 12 bases left between them. Germline loops: CDR1 MNHNS, CDR2 SASEGT. This CDR3 is built from 15 residues. The CDR3 bases are TGTGCCAGCAACCTGGACAGTGCAACTAATGAAAAACTGTTTTTT. It encodes CASNLDSATNEKLFF.

The rearrangement joins TRBV19 to TRBJ1-4; 8 bases line up with TRBD1. The CDR3 sequence is 15 residues long. In germline, CDR1 is LNHDA, CDR2 SQIVND (reference sequence). Trimming removed 3 bases from V and 8 bases from J; junction bases left unmatched: 8. CDR3 loop: CASSIVAQGEEKLFF. Here the CDR3 DNA reads TGTGCCAGTAGTATTGTGGCACAGGGGGAGGAAAAACTGTTTTTT.

This clone has just a few counts. The chain couples TRBV16 to TRBJ1-1, with unresolved D. Trimming stripped 4 bases from V and 5 bases from J, with 17 bases between. The CDR3 has 15 amino acids. From germline, CDR1 is KGHSY and CDR2 FQNENV. The CDR3 spells CASSPRPFTMTEAFF. The CDR3 DNA reads TGTGCCAGCAGCCCCCGACCCTTCACCATGACTGAAGCTTTCTTT.

The chain has TRBV6-1 and TRBJ2-5; TRBD1 matches 9 bases. CDR1 is MNHNS and CDR2 is SASEGT in the germline V gene. V dropped 5 bases and J dropped 4; count of bases not matched to a gene: 5. This CDR3 region has 14 residues. CDR3 amino acids: CASSTGTGTETQYF. Written as DNA, the CDR3 is TGTGCCAGCAGTACCGGGACAGGGACAGAGACCCAGTACTTC.

The chain's CDR3 is CASSYDGGATYEQYF. In nucleotides, the CDR3 is TGTGCCAGCAGTTACGACGGGGGGGCCACCTACGAGCAGTACTTC. The chain couples TRBV6-6 to TRBJ2-7; 8 bases match TRBD2. V lost 2 bases to trimming and J lost 2 bases; unmatched junction nucleotides: 5. CDR1 and CDR2 from the germline V gene are MNHNY and SVGAGI (reference sequence). The CDR3 spans 15 residues.

The rearrangement links TRBV11-3 to TRBJ2-1; the match to TRBD2 covers 7 bases. CDR3 size: 13 residues. From germline, CDR1 is SGHNT and CDR2 YENEEA. The V segment lost 4 bases and the J segment 6 bases; nucleotides outside the gene matches: 3. The CDR3 coding sequence is TGTGCCAGCAGCTCTCGGACTAGCAATGAGCAGTTCTTC. It is translated as CASSSRTSNEQFF. The complete variable domain, with remaining parts taken from reference TRBV11-3 and TRBJ2-1, reads EAGVVQSPRYKIIEKKQPVAFWCNPISGHNTLYWYLQNLGQGPELLIRYENEEAVDDSQLPKDRFSAERLKGVDSTLKIQPAELGDSAVYLCASSSRTSNEQFFGPGTRLTVL.

Concerning this clone itself: Sequence at one end of the junction differs from germline and may be a read error. This chain links TRBV11-2 with TRBJ2-2; TRBD1 matches at 8 bases. This CDR3 has 17 residues. The germline V gene has CDR1 SGHAT and CDR2 FQNNGV. CDR3 DNA: TGTGCCAGCAGCTTAGGACGGGACAGGCTGAACCCCGGGGAGCTGTTTTTT. This sequence encodes CASSLGRDRLNPGELFF.

The chain is built from TRBV7-3 and TRBJ1-1; 9 bases are shared with TRBD1. V trimming: 3 bases; J trimming: 9 bases; junction bases outside the gene matches: 2. This CDR3 has 12 amino acids. Germline assignment: CDR1 SGHTA and CDR2 FQGTGA. CDR3 residues: CASSFTGGQAFF. CDR3 in DNA: TGTGCCAGCAGCTTCACAGGGGGCCAAGCTTTCTTT.

This clone was seen once. The genes are TRBV6-1 and TRBJ1-1; D unclear. The germline V gene encodes CDR1 MNHNS and CDR2 SASEGT. V was trimmed by 10 bases and J by 2 bases, leaving 8 bases between them. CDR3 length: 11 amino acids. The CDR3 protein is CATLSNTEAFF. Here the CDR3 DNA reads TGTGCCACCCTCAGCAACACTGAAGCTTTCTTT.

The DNA of the CDR3 is TGTGCCAGCAGTTCCGGGACAGTGAACACCGGGGAGCTGTTTTTT. Protein product: CASSSGTVNTGELFF. This chain joins TRBV2 and TRBJ2-2; 7 nucleotides agree with TRBD1. This CDR3 has 15 amino acids. Germline CDR1 SNHLY, CDR2 FYNNEI. J lost 1 base, V lost 5 bases, and 4 bases had no gene match.

The chain has TRBV11-3 and TRBJ1-2; D call uncertain. The germline CDR1 and CDR2 sequences are SGHNT and YENEEA. The CDR3 totals 13 residues. V shed 8 bases and J shed 1 base, with 11 bases lying between them. DNA of the CDR3: TGTGCCAGCGGCCCAGGATTTAACTATGGCTACACCTTC. This encodes CASGPGFNYGYTF.

The chain uses TRBV19 and TRBJ2-3; 7 bases agree with TRBD2. J was trimmed by 2 bases and V by 5 bases; bases with no gene match: 7. The CDR3 totals 15 residues. CDR1 LNHDA and CDR2 SQIVND come from the germline V gene (reference sequence). The CDR3 reads CASSRRGLYTDTQYF. The CDR3 DNA sequence: TGTGCCAGTAGTCGCCGGGGACTATACACAGATACGCAGTATTTT.

The chain joins TRBV9 to TRBJ2-1; 8 bases align to TRBD2. The germline CDR1 and CDR2 sequences are SGDLS and YYNGEE. There are 16 residues in the CDR3. Trimming took 0 bases from V and 4 from J; bases not matched to a gene: 6. CDR3 in amino acids: CASSVAVRGAYNEQFF. CDR3 nucleotide sequence: TGTGCCAGCAGCGTAGCGGTGCGGGGGGCATACAATGAGCAGTTCTTC.

J is TRBJ2-7 and V is TRBV5-1, with TRBD1 identical over 7 bases. The V segment lost 6 bases and the J segment 1 base; nucleotides outside the gene matches: 7. CDR1 and CDR2 (germline): SGHRS, YFSETQ. The CDR3 loop spans 14 amino acids. Here the CDR3 DNA reads TGCGCCAGCAAGACAGGGACCCTTTCCTACGAGCAGTACTTC. Translation: CASKTGTLSYEQYF.

This clone was seen only once. This sequence joins TRBV5-8 and TRBJ1-5; 7 nucleotides agree with TRBD1. CDR1 and CDR2 (germline): SGHTS, YDEGEE. The CDR3 contains 15 residues. With V trimmed by 1 base and J by 9 bases, 10 bases remained unmatched. The CDR3 region is CASSLPPQGGRPQHF. The CDR3 nucleotides are TGTGCCAGCAGCTTGCCCCCGCAGGGGGGAAGGCCCCAGCATTTT. The full variable domain, rest sourced from reference TRBV5-8 and TRBJ1-5, is EAGVTQSPTHLIKTRGQQATLRCSPISGHTSVYWYQQALGLGLQFLLWYDEGEERNRGNFPPRFSGRQFPNYSSELNVNALELEDSALYLCASSLPPQGGRPQHFGDGTRLSIL.

This clone was observed once. The chain combines TRBV11-3 with TRBJ2-7, with D unresolved. With 5 bases removed from V and 1 base from J, the gap between germline ends came to 12 bases. CDR1 is SGHNT, CDR2 YENEEA, per germline. The CDR3 spans 14 residues. The CDR3 protein is CASSPQVGSYEQYF. CDR3 DNA: TGTGCCAGCAGCCCGCAGGTCGGGTCCTACGAGCAGTACTTC.

The CDR3 DNA sequence: TGTGCCAGCTCCCCGGGCCCAGGGGCCACCTACGAGCAGTACTTC. Translated, it gives CASSPGPGATYEQYF. V is TRBV18 and J is TRBJ2-7; tentative D call: TRBD1 (6 bases). CDR1 is KGHSH and CDR2 is LQKENI in the germline V gene. The V gene lost 6 bases and the J gene lost 2 bases, with 17 bases spanning the gap. CDR3 length: 15 residues.

This chain joins TRBV5-1 and TRBJ2-5; 13 nucleotides agree with TRBD2. The germline V gene has CDR1 SGHRS and CDR2 YFSETQ. Germline trimming cut 6 bases from V and 5 bases from J; bases unmatched to any gene: 10. This CDR3 is 16 amino acids long. CDR3 bases: TGCGCCAGCACCCCGACTAGCGGGGGGCTTATGGAGACCCAGTACTTC. Its translation is CASTPTSGGLMETQYF.

The chain employs TRBV5-6 and TRBJ2-3; 10 positions match TRBD1. V lost 3 bases to trimming and J lost 8 bases; unmatched junction nucleotides: 9. Germline V gene sequence: CDR1 SGHDT, CDR2 YYEEEE. CDR3 length: 15 amino acids. CDR3 DNA sequence: TGTGCCAGCAGCTCACCGGGACAGGGGATCGGTACGCAGTATTTT. Residues: CASSSPGQGIGTQYF.

The chain uses TRBV11-2 and TRBJ1-2; D is possibly TRBD1 (6 bases). CDR1 and CDR2 (germline): SGHAT, FQNNGV. CDR3 length equals 17 residues. The V end was cut by 2 bases, the J end by 0 bases, with 16 bases between. CDR3 sequence: CASSLSPRSGANYGYTF. For the CDR3, the DNA is TGTGCCAGCAGCTTAAGCCCCCGGTCAGGGGCTAACTATGGCTACACCTTC.

This chain uses TRBV13 with TRBJ1-1, with D possibly being TRBD1 (5 bases). Per the germline V gene, CDR1 is PRHDT and CDR2 is FYEKMQ (reference sequence). The CDR3 is 13 residues long. Deletions cut 2 bases from V and 4 bases from J, with 8 bases between. The CDR3 region is CASSLLGGTEAFF. CDR3 DNA: TGTGCCAGCAGCTTACTCGGGGGCACTGAAGCTTTCTTT.

The rearrangement uses TRBV27 and TRBJ1-6; no firm D call. This CDR3 is built from 15 residues. Trimming stripped 6 bases from V and 1 base from J, with 10 bases between. Per germline, CDR1 MNHEY and CDR2 SMNVEV (reference sequence). The CDR3 is CASSEHRSYNSPLHF. The DNA for the CDR3 is TGTGCCAGCAGCGAGCACAGATCCTATAATTCACCCCTCCACTTT.

The V and J genes are TRBV29-1 and TRBJ2-7; 8 bases are shared with TRBD1. Germline trimming cut 5 bases from V and 3 bases from J; bases unmatched to any gene: 6. The germline gives CDR1 SQVTM, CDR2 ANQGSEA. This CDR3 contains 13 residues. The CDR3 reads CSVKGQDHYEQYF. The CDR3 nucleotides are TGCAGCGTTAAGGGACAGGACCACTACGAGCAGTACTTC.

The rearrangement links TRBV11-2 to TRBJ2-1; the D gene is possibly TRBD2 (5 bases). Germline CDR1 is SGHAT and CDR2 is FQNNGV. V was trimmed by 3 bases and J by 0 bases, leaving 9 bases between them. This CDR3 spans 15 amino acids. CDR3 nucleotide sequence: TGTGCCAGCAGCTTTCGAGGGAGCTCCTACAATGAGCAGTTCTTC. Translation gives CASSFRGSSYNEQFF. Using reference TRBV11-2 and TRBJ2-1 for the parts outside the CDR3, the full variable domain is EAGVAQSPRYKIIEKRQSVAFWCNPISGHATLYWYQQILGQGPKLLIQFQNNGVVDDSQLPKDRFSAERLKGVDSTLKIQPAKLEDSAVYLCASSFRGSSYNEQFFGPGTRLTVL.

This clone appeared a single time. This sequence joins TRBV11-3 and TRBJ2-1; D is uncertain. V lost 2 bases, J lost 9 bases, and 8 bases lay in between. Germline V gene sequence: CDR1 SGHNT, CDR2 YENEEA. The CDR3 spans 12 residues. CDR3 DNA sequence: TGTGCCAGCAGCTTATTGGGGTTTGAGCAGTTCTTC. This codes for CASSLLGFEQFF.

The gene calls are TRBV11-2 and TRBJ1-5; D is unclear. V lost 5 bases and J lost 3, with 8 bases in between. Germline V gene data show CDR1 as SGHAT and CDR2 as FQNNGV. CDR3 length equals 13 residues. CDR3 sequence reads: CASSPSFNQPQHF. The CDR3 nucleotides read TGTGCCAGCAGCCCAAGCTTCAATCAGCCCCAGCATTTT.

The chain recombines TRBV7-2 with TRBJ2-5; D unclear. Germline V gene sequence: CDR1 SGHTA, CDR2 FQGNSA. V was shortened by 4 bases and J by 5 bases, with 8 bases between the two germline ends. The CDR3 is 12 amino acids. The CDR3: CASSSFRETQYF. As DNA, the CDR3 is TGTGCCAGCAGCTCCTTTAGGGAGACCCAGTACTTC.